One and the same sample provided the 5 T cell receptor beta chains below, sequenced in a study of T cell responses to AZD1222 COVID-19 vaccine. TCRdb's copy holds only in-frame clones and misses some; the assay was immunoSEQ multiplex PCR. The data contain about 84,000 clones, over 75% of them singletons. The input for sequencing was peripheral blood, taken 28 days after the second AZD1222 dose. The receptor source for this set is an adult who received the AZD1222 COVID-19 vaccine.

V gene TRBV7-9 combines with J gene TRBJ1-2; D unresolved. The V end was cut by 1 base, the J end by 5 bases, with 8 bases between. The CDR3 runs 13 residues. CDR1 and CDR2 (germline): SEHNR, FQNEAQ (reference sequence). CDR3 nucleotide sequence: TGTGCCAGCAGCTTAGACGCCTTTTATGGCTACACCTTC. The encoded protein is CASSLDAFYGYTF.

The chain recombines TRBV11-3 with TRBJ2-7; 7 bases align to TRBD2. V shed 7 bases, J shed 2 bases, and the junction held 8 bases outside the gene matches. The CDR3 has 14 residues. The germline V gene has CDR1 SGHNT and CDR2 YENEEA. The CDR3 region is CASNHGGSAYEQYF. The CDR3 DNA reads as TGTGCCAGCAACCACGGGGGGAGCGCCTACGAGCAGTACTTC.

The CDR3 DNA follows: TGTGCCAGCAGACCGGACAGGGCTTTCGCTGAAGCTTTCTTT. This codes for CASRPDRAFAEAFF. The J gene is TRBJ1-1, the V gene TRBV6-5; 8 bases fit TRBD1. Germline V lookup: CDR1 MNHEY, CDR2 SVGAGI. The trim removed 6 bases at V and 6 bases at J, leaving 9 bases unmatched. The CDR3 extends over 14 amino acids.

The chain employs TRBV15 and TRBJ1-2, with D possibly matching TRBD1 (6 bases). Germline assignment: CDR1 LNHNV and CDR2 YYDKDF (reference sequence). CDR3 length: 15 residues. The V end lost 2 bases, the J end lost 3 bases, and 13 bases lay between the germline ends. The chain's CDR3 is CATSRPGVQHYGYTF. The CDR3 bases are TGTGCCACCAGCAGACCAGGGGTTCAGCACTATGGCTACACCTTC.

V gene TRBV29-1 combines with J gene TRBJ1-2, with D unresolved. The CDR3 loop spans 9 amino acids. The germline V and J ends were trimmed by 5 bases and 7 bases, with 5 bases remaining between them. The germline V gene encodes CDR1 SQVTM and CDR2 ANQGSEA. The CDR3 sequence: CSVSGGYTF. CDR3 DNA sequence: TGCAGCGTTTCGGGTGGCTACACCTTC.